Each of the 16 T cell receptor beta chains below was sequenced from the same sample in a study of molecular identifiers for immune sequencing clone quantification. TCRdb reprocessed the PCR reads with MiXCR, giving one entry per CDR3 protein. The sample contains hundreds of thousands of distinct CDR3 sequences, roughly 27% of which appear only once. The sequencing input was naive CD8+ T cells from blood, with Jurkat cell RNA spiked in. Subset defined: FACS-sorted CD8+CD4-CCR7+CD45RA+ naive T cells. The source is a human donor in good health. Some libraries in this study had Jurkat cell RNA spiked in.

This clonotype was counted ten times or more. The genes are TRBV30 and TRBJ2-7, with 10 positions matching TRBD1. With 5 bases clipped from V and 4 bases from J, the junction kept 2 bases outside the gene matches. The CDR3 contains 12 residues. Looked up from germline, CDR1 is GTSNPN and CDR2 is SVGIG (reference sequence). DNA for the CDR3: TGTGCCTGGGACAGGGGGCAGTACGAGCAGTACTTC. Amino acid sequence: CAWDRGQYEQYF.

This rearrangement joins TRBV2 to TRBJ2-2; 7 bases map to TRBD1. In germline, CDR1 is SNHLY, CDR2 FYNNEI. Trimming at V came to 10 bases and at J to 1 base, leaving 9 bases not matched to a gene. This CDR3 has 15 amino acids. The CDR3 is CATSPGTVNTGELFF. For the CDR3, the DNA is TGTGCCACCAGCCCCGGGACAGTGAACACCGGGGAGCTGTTTTTT.

Regarding this clonotype: A junction boundary mismatches the germline segment, possibly from a read error. V usage is TRBV7-6 and J usage is TRBJ2-1, with D tentatively TRBD2 (6 bases). The CDR3 has 20 residues. Germline CDR1 SGHVS, CDR2 FNYEAQ. The CDR3 region is CASSLDAGSQWDSVYSEQFF. CDR3 coding DNA: TGTGCCAGCAGCTTAGATGCGGGGAGCCAATGGGATTCCGTGTACAGTGAGCAGTTCTTC. The complete variable domain, with remaining parts taken from reference TRBV7-6 and TRBJ2-1, reads GAGVSQSPRYKVTKRGQDVALRCDPISGHVSLYWYRQALGQGPEFLTYFNYEAQQDKSGLPNDRFSAERPEGSISTLTIQRTEQRDSAMYRCASSLDAGSQWDSVYSEQFFGPGTRLTVL.

This clonotype showed up many times. This rearrangement joins TRBV6-2 or TRBV6-3 to TRBJ2-7; unclear D gene. Trimming stripped 2 bases from V and 4 bases from J, with 9 bases between. Germline-derived CDR1 and CDR2 are MNHEY and SVGEGT. The length of the CDR3 is 13 residues. The CDR3 region is CASSYDRAYEQYF. In nucleotides, the CDR3 is TGTGCCAGCAGTTACGATCGGGCATACGAGCAGTACTTC.

The chain is built from TRBV30 and TRBJ1-1, with D possibly TRBD1 on 5 matching bases. Trimming pared 5 bases from V and 7 bases from J, leaving 17 bases between. Germline assignment: CDR1 GTSNPN and CDR2 SVGIG (reference sequence). This CDR3 region has 13 residues. The CDR3: CAWGERGGDEAFF. The CDR3 DNA follows: TGTGCCTGGGGCGAGCGGGGGGGAGATGAAGCTTTCTTT.

This clonotype was seen a few times. V usage is TRBV29-1 and J usage is TRBJ2-1; the match to TRBD2 covers 11 bases. The CDR3 loop spans 14 amino acids. The V and J ends lost 5 bases and 2 bases, in that order; junction bases with no gene match: 2. Germline V gene lookup returns CDR1 SQVTM and CDR2 ANQGSEA. The CDR3 protein is CSVKGLAAYNEQFF. The CDR3 DNA sequence: TGCAGCGTTAAGGGACTAGCGGCCTACAATGAGCAGTTCTTC.

This clonotype was found many times. The chain carries TRBV12-3 or TRBV12-4 and TRBJ2-7; 11 nucleotides line up with TRBD2. The CDR3 is 14 residues long. Germline trimming cut 3 bases from V and 7 bases from J; bases unmatched to any gene: 5. The CDR3 bases are TGTGCCAGCAGTTTTACTAGCGGGGGCTCGGAGCAGTACTTC. Amino acid sequence: CASSFTSGGSEQYF.

The V call is TRBV7-2, the J call TRBJ1-1; D is ambiguous. Trimming shortened V by 5 bases and J by 6 bases, and 19 bases separated the two germline ends. This CDR3 has 15 residues. CDR1 is SGHTA and CDR2 is FQGNSA in the germline V gene. The CDR3 sequence: CASSLSTVGGAEAFF. CDR3 DNA sequence: TGTGCCAGCAGCCTATCTACGGTAGGAGGCGCTGAAGCTTTCTTT.

The V gene is TRBV7-3, the J gene TRBJ2-3; perhaps TRBD1 as D (5 bases). The CDR3 is 16 residues long. The germline V gene encodes CDR1 SGHTA and CDR2 FQGTGA. V was cut by 2 bases and J by 0 bases, with 12 bases left in between. The CDR3 here is CASSLEPGQSTDTQYF. The CDR3 nucleotides are TGTGCCAGCAGCTTAGAACCAGGACAAAGCACAGATACGCAGTATTTT. The full variable domain, in which reference TRBV7-3 and TRBJ2-3 provide the parts outside the CDR3, is GAGVSQTPSNKVTEKGKYVELRCDPISGHTALYWYRQSLGQGPEFLIYFQGTGAADDSGLPNDRFFAVRPEGSVSTLKIQRTERGDSAVYLCASSLEPGQSTDTQYFGPGTRLTVL.

This clonotype was found a few times. The V and J genes are TRBV4-3 and TRBJ1-2; TRBD1 aligns across 12 bases. V was clipped by 1 base and J by 3 bases; unmatched bases: 3. The CDR3 is 16 amino acids. Germline V gene lookup returns CDR1 LGHNA and CDR2 YSLEER. CDR3 bases: TGCGCCAGCAGCCAAGCCGGGACAGGGGGCGACTATGGCTACACCTTC. Translated, it gives CASSQAGTGGDYGYTF.

A note on this clonotype: A much larger clone lies a single base off, so this may be a read error. The chain combines TRBV29-1 with TRBJ2-2; tentative D call: TRBD1 (6 bases). This CDR3 has 15 amino acids. Germline V CDR1 and CDR2: SQVTM, ANQGSEA. The CDR3 nucleotides read TGCAGCGCCTCTCTCAGGGGATGGAACACCGGGGAGCAGTTTTTT. This gives the protein CSASLRGWNTGEQFF.

V and J are TRBV15 and TRBJ2-1, with 11 positions matching TRBD2. Germline V gene lookup returns CDR1 LNHNV and CDR2 YYDKDF (reference sequence). CDR3 length: 15 amino acids. The J segment lost 7 bases and the V segment lost 7 bases, leaving 9 bases of the junction unmatched. CDR3 sequence (DNA): TGTGCCACCACCCCGGGACTAGCGGTACAAAATGAGCAGTTCTTC. The encoded protein is CATTPGLAVQNEQFF.

This clonotype has at least ten counts. The chain joins TRBV15 to TRBJ1-5; 7 nucleotides match TRBD1. Germline assignment: CDR1 LNHNV and CDR2 YYDKDF (reference sequence). This CDR3 region has 14 residues. V gave up 4 bases and J gave up 2 bases; unmatched junction bases: 2. CDR3: CATSIDRGNQPQHF. In DNA, the CDR3 is TGTGCCACCAGCATAGACAGGGGCAATCAGCCCCAGCATTTT.

Ten or more counts support this clonotype. The chain uses TRBV28 and TRBJ2-5; 9 positions match TRBD1. The V gene end was trimmed by 4 bases and the J gene end by 1 base; junction bases not matched to a gene: 4. Germline CDR1 is MDHEN and CDR2 is SYDVKM. This CDR3 has 15 residues. Here the CDR3 DNA reads TGTGCCAGCAGTTGGCCGGGACAGGGCCAAGAGACCCAGTACTTC. As protein: CASSWPGQGQETQYF.

A remark on this clonotype: Germline is not matched at one junction end, which may reflect a read error. The V and J genes are TRBV7-9 and TRBJ2-7, with D possibly TRBD1 on 6 matching bases. This CDR3 region has 13 residues. Looked up from germline, CDR1 is SEHNR and CDR2 is FQNEAQ (reference sequence). CDR3: CASSLGQGYVQYF. The CDR3 nucleotides are TGTGCCAGCAGCTTAGGGCAGGGGTACGTGCAGTACTTC.

A few counts support this clonotype. V usage is TRBV20-1 and J usage is TRBJ2-2; TRBD1 matches at 9 bases. Germline loops: CDR1 DFQATT, CDR2 SNEGSKA (reference sequence). The CDR3 runs 15 residues. Trimming cost V 2 bases and J 4 bases; bases outside gene matches: 5. The DNA for the CDR3 is TGCAGTGCTAGACAACCGGGACAGGGCACCGGGGAGCTGTTTTTT. It specifies CSARQPGQGTGELFF.